This T cell receptor beta chain is drawn from a study of T cells in Graves' hyperthyroidism and ophthalmopathy. Germline V CDR1 and CDR2: MNHEY, SVGAGI. The CDR3 totals 11 residues. This clonotype was found once. Its ends do not fully match the called genes, so a read error is possible. It was RNA transcripts that yielded the amplified TCR beta CDR3 regions. The HTBI primer set drove a first-round RT-PCR of the TCR CDR3. TCRdb fed the multiplex PCR reads into MiXCR, producing one record per CDR3 protein. The top ten hold 34% of the sample, which has some 350,000 distinct CDR3 sequences, roughly an eighth seen once.

V and J are TRBV6-5 and TRBJ2-7; tentatively, D is TRBD2 (5 bases). The TCR sequence derives from a woman in her thirties or forties with Graves' ophthalmopathy. The sample comprised blood. CDR3 in DNA: TGTACCAGCAGTTCGGGATACGAGCAGTACTTC. Its protein product is CTSSSGYEQYF.